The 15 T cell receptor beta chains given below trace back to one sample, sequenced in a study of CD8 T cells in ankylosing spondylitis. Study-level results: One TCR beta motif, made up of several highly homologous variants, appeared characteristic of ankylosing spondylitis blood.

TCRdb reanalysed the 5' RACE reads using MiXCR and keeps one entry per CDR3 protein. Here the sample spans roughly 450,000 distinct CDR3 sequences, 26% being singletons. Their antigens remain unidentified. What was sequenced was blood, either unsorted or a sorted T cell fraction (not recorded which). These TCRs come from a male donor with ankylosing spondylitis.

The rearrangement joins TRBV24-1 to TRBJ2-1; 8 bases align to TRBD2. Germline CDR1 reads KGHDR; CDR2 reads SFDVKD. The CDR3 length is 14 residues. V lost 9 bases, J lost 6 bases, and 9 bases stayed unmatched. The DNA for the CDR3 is TGTGCCACCCAGAGGCGGGAGGCAACCAATGAGCAGTTCTTC. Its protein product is CATQRREATNEQFF.

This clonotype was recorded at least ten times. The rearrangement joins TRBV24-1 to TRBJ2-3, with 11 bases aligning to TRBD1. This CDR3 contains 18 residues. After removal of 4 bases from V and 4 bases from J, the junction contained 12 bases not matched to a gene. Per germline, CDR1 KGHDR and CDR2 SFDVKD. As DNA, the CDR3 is TGTGCCACCAGTGAAGGACGTCCCCGGGACAGGGGGGCAGATACGCAGTATTTT. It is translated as CATSEGRPRDRGADTQYF.

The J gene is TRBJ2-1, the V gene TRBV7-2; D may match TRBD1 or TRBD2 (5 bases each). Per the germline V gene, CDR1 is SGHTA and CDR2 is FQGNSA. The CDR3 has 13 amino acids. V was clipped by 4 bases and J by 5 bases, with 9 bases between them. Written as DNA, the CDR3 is TGTGCCAGCAGCTCGGGACCAAACAATGAGCAGTTCTTC. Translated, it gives CASSSGPNNEQFF.

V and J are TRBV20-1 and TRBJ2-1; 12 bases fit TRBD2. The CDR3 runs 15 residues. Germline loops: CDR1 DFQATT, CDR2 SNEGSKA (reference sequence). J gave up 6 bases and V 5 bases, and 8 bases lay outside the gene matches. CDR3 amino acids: CSAEHRLAGVNEQFF. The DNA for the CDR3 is TGCAGTGCTGAACACCGACTAGCGGGGGTCAATGAGCAGTTCTTC.

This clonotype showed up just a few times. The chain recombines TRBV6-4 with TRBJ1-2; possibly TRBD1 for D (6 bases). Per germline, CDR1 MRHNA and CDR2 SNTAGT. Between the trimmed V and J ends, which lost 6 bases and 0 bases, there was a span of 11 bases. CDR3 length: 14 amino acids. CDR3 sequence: CASSLTGSNYGYTF. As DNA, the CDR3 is TGTGCCAGCAGCCTCACAGGGTCTAACTATGGCTACACCTTC.

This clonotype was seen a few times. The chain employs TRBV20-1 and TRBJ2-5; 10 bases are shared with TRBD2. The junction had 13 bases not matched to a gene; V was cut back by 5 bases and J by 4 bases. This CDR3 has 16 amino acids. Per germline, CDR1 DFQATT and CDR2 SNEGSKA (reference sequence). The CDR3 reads CSAVFPAGGPGETQYF. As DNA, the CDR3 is TGCAGTGCTGTATTCCCAGCGGGAGGGCCTGGAGAGACCCAGTACTTC.

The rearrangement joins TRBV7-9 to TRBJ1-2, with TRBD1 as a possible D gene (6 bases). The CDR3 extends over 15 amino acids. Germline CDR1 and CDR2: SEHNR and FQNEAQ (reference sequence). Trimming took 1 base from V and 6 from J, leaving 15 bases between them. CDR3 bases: TGTGCCAGCAGCTTAGGTGGGACACAGATCCATGGCTACACCTTC. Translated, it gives CASSLGGTQIHGYTF. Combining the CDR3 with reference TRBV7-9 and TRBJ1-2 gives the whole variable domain DTGVSQNPRHKITKRGQNVTFRCDPISEHNRLYWYRQTLGQGPEFLTYFQNEAQLEKSRLLSDRFSAERPKGSFSTLEIQRTEQGDSAMYLCASSLGGTQIHGYTFGSGTRLTVV.

Here the CDR3 reads CASSLQGAPDVTEAFF. CDR3 nucleotide sequence: TGCGCCAGCAGCTTACAGGGGGCTCCGGACGTGACTGAAGCTTTCTTT. The chain carries TRBV5-1 and TRBJ1-1; 9 bases line up with TRBD1. Trimming removed 2 bases from V and 5 bases from J; junction bases left unmatched: 10. The CDR3 spans 16 residues. CDR1 and CDR2 from the germline V gene are SGHRS and YFSETQ.

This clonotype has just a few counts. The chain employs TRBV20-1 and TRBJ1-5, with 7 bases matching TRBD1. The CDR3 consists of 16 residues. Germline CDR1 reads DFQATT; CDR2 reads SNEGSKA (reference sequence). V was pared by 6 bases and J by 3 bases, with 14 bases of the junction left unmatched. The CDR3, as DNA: TGCAGTGCGTGCCCCGGGGGGCAGGGGGTCAATCAGCCCCAGCATTTT. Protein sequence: CSACPGGQGVNQPQHF.

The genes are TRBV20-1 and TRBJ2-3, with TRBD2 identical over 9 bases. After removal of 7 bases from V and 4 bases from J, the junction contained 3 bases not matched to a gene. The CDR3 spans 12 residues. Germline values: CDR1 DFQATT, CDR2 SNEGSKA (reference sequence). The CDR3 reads CSVAGVADTQYF. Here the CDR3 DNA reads TGCAGTGTAGCGGGAGTCGCAGATACGCAGTATTTT.

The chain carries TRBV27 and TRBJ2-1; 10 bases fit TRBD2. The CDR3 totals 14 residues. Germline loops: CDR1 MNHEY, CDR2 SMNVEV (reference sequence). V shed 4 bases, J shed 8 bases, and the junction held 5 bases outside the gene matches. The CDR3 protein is CASSYLAGEDEQFF. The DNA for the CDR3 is TGTGCCAGCAGTTACCTAGCGGGAGAGGATGAGCAGTTCTTC.

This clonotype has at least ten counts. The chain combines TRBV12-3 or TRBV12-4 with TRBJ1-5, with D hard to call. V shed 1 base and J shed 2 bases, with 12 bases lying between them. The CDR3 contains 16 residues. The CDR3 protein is CASSLGHSPGNQPQHF. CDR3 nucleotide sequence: TGTGCCAGCAGTTTAGGGCACTCCCCGGGCAATCAGCCCCAGCATTTT.

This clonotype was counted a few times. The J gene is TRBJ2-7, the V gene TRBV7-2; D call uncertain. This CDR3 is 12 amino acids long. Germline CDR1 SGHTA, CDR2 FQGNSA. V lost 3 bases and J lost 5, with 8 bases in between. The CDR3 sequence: CASSFKGNEQYF. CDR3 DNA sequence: TGTGCCAGCAGCTTCAAGGGAAACGAGCAGTACTTC.

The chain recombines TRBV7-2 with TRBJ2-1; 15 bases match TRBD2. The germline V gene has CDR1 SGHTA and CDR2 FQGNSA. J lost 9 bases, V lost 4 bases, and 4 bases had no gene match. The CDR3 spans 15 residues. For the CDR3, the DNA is TGTGCCAGCAGCTCCTGGGGACTAGCGGGAGGTGAGCAGTTCTTC. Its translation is CASSSWGLAGGEQFF.

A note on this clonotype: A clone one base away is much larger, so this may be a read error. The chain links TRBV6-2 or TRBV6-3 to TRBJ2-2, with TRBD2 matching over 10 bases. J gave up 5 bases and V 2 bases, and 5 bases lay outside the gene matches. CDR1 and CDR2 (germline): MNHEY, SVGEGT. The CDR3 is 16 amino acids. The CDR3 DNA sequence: TGTGCCAGCAGTTACGCGCTAGCGGGAGTTACCGGGGAGCTGTTTTTT. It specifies CASSYALAGVTGELFF.